The 18 T cell receptor beta chains listed next were all sequenced from one sample in a study of glioma-infiltrating T cells after dendritic cell vaccination. TCRdb's copy holds only in-frame clones and misses some; the assay was immunoSEQ multiplex PCR. Of tens of thousands of clones in the sample, 75% to 85% were seen once. Documented time point: after dendritic cell vaccination, including at tumor progression/relapse. The specimen was blood, collected after dendritic cell vaccination. These receptors originate from a human donor with glioblastoma.

This chain joins TRBV5-1 and TRBJ2-7; 7 bases line up with TRBD1. This CDR3 is 15 amino acids long. From germline, CDR1 is SGHRS and CDR2 YFSETQ. V shed 2 bases and J 4 bases; nucleotides not matched to a gene: 9. Written as DNA, the CDR3 is TGCGCCAGCAGCTTCGGACAGGCAACGTGGTACGAGCAGTACTTC. This translates into CASSFGQATWYEQYF.

V is TRBV7-8 and J is TRBJ1-5; 9 bases fit TRBD1. This CDR3 is built from 18 residues. Losses at the gene ends were 2 bases for V and 4 bases for J; bases not matched to a gene: 12. In germline, CDR1 is SGHVS, CDR2 FQNEAQ. CDR3 coding DNA: TGTGCCAGCAGCTTACTCTCTGGACAGGGGTGGGGAAATCAGCCCCAGCATTTT. This encodes CASSLLSGQGWGNQPQHF.

The genes are TRBV4-1 and TRBJ1-1, with a weak D call TRBD1 (5 bases). Trimming removed 3 bases from V and 0 bases from J, with 8 bases in between. The V gene's germline CDR1 is MGHRA and CDR2 YSYEKL. The CDR3 has 14 amino acids. As DNA, the CDR3 is TGCGCCAGCAGCCAGACGGACATGAACACTGAAGCTTTCTTT. It yields the protein CASSQTDMNTEAFF.

This clone is a singleton in its sample. The chain carries TRBV19 and TRBJ1-2; D is unresolved. The CDR3 covers 13 residues. Per the germline V gene, CDR1 is LNHDA and CDR2 is SQIVND (reference sequence). V dropped 2 bases and J dropped 7 bases, with 11 bases sitting between them. In DNA form, the CDR3 reads TGTGCCAGTAGTATAAGCGGTGAGGGTGGCTACACCTTC. Residues: CASSISGEGGYTF.

DNA of the CDR3: TGTGCCAGCAGCGTAGCCGATGGTGTTTTGCAGAGCGTTAATGAAAAACTGTTTTTT. It is translated as CASSVADGVLQSVNEKLFF. The chain is built from TRBV9 and TRBJ1-4; no reliable D call. The V gene lost 0 bases and the J gene lost 4 bases, with 22 bases spanning the gap. Germline V CDR1 and CDR2: SGDLS, YYNGEE. The CDR3 is made up of 19 amino acids.

In this sample, this clone turned up a few times. The chain is built from TRBV7-2 and TRBJ2-1; TRBD2 agrees at 9 bases. The CDR3 runs to 15 residues. J lost 6 bases, V lost 1 base, and 4 bases had no gene match. Germline V CDR1 and CDR2: SGHTA, FQGNSA. The CDR3 loop is CASSLERGVRNEQFF. In DNA, the CDR3 is TGTGCCAGCAGCTTAGAGCGGGGGGTACGCAATGAGCAGTTCTTC. Drawing the rest from reference TRBV7-2 and TRBJ2-1, the complete variable domain is GAGVSQSPSNKVTEKGKDVELRCDPISGHTALYWYRQSLGQGLEFLIYFQGNSAPDKSGLPSDRFSAERTGGSVSTLTIQRTQQEDSAVYLCASSLERGVRNEQFFGPGTRLTVL.

This clone was recorded a few times. The chain employs TRBV9 and TRBJ2-5; TRBD1 matches at 9 bases. Looked up from germline, CDR1 is SGDLS and CDR2 is YYNGEE. CDR3 size: 14 residues. V was clipped by 3 bases and J by 1 base; unmatched bases: 1. CDR3 loop: CASSAGQGQETQYF. The CDR3 nucleotides are TGTGCCAGCAGCGCGGGACAGGGCCAAGAGACCCAGTACTTC. Combining the CDR3 with reference TRBV9 and TRBJ2-5 gives the whole variable domain DSGVTQTPKHLITATGQRVTLRCSPRSGDLSVYWYQQSLDQGLQFLIQYYNGEERAKGNILERFSAQQFPDLHSELNLSSLELGDSALYFCASSAGQGQETQYFGPGTRLLVL.

The chain has TRBV6-1 and TRBJ1-6; D is perhaps TRBD1 (5 bases). V was clipped by 10 bases and J by 7 bases, with 14 bases between them. CDR3 length: 13 residues. The germline V gene encodes CDR1 MNHNS and CDR2 SASEGT. The CDR3 bases are TGTGCCATAACTCATTCAGGGAATTCACCCCTCCACTTT. Amino acids: CAITHSGNSPLHF.

The V and J genes are TRBV9 and TRBJ1-6; 8 bases map to TRBD1. The CDR3 is made up of 15 amino acids. Looked up from germline, CDR1 is SGDLS and CDR2 is YYNGEE. With V trimmed by 3 bases and J by 8 bases, 7 bases remained unmatched. CDR3 DNA: TGTGCCAGCAGCGCGGGGGACAGGACCTATTCACCCCTCCACTTT. It translates to CASSAGDRTYSPLHF.

The chain links TRBV11-2 to TRBJ1-4, with D hard to call. The germline gives CDR1 SGHAT, CDR2 FQNNGV. The CDR3 spans 15 residues. Between the trimmed V and J ends, which lost 1 base and 5 bases, there was a span of 11 bases. The CDR3 coding sequence is TGTGCCAGCAGCTTAGGGTACAGCCTAAATGAAAAACTGTTTTTT. Residues: CASSLGYSLNEKLFF.

A few counts support this clone. J is TRBJ1-1 and V is TRBV19, with 7 bases identical to TRBD1. The CDR3 loop spans 13 amino acids. Germline V CDR1 and CDR2: LNHDA, SQIVND (reference sequence). Unmatched junction bases numbered 3, after V lost 5 bases and J lost 3 bases. CDR3 bases: TGTGCCAGTAGTTTCGACAGGGACACTGAAGCTTTCTTT. It is translated as CASSFDRDTEAFF.

V usage is TRBV5-6 and J usage is TRBJ2-7, with TRBD1 identical over 7 bases. V lost 4 bases and J lost 4; bases outside the gene matches: 5. The CDR3 is 13 amino acids. CDR1 SGHDT and CDR2 YYEEEE come from the germline V gene. The CDR3 here is CASSTRDRYEQYV. The CDR3 DNA reads as TGTGCCAGCAGCACGAGGGACAGATACGAGCAGTACGTC.

The chain combines TRBV11-1 with TRBJ1-1; 8 bases agree with TRBD1. From germline, CDR1 is SGHAT and CDR2 FQDESV (reference sequence). The CDR3 consists of 14 residues. Unmatched junction bases numbered 6, after V lost 5 bases and J lost 4 bases. CDR3 sequence: CASSPRTGSTEAFF. The CDR3 DNA sequence: TGTGCCAGCAGCCCAAGGACAGGGAGCACTGAAGCTTTCTTT. Full variable domain (missing parts from reference TRBV11-1 and TRBJ1-1): EAEVAQSPRYKITEKSQAVAFWCDPISGHATLYWYRQILGQGPELLVQFQDESVVDDSQLPKDRFSAERLKGVDSTLKIQPAELGDSAMYLCASSPRTGSTEAFFGQGTRLTVV.

The chain is built from TRBV6-1 and TRBJ1-2; TRBD1 matches 8 bases. The CDR3 length is 16 residues. The V and J ends lost 4 bases and 5 bases, in that order; junction bases with no gene match: 12. Germline CDR1 MNHNS, CDR2 SASEGT. CDR3 protein: CASSGGGQGARYGYTF. DNA of the CDR3: TGTGCCAGCAGTGGAGGTGGACAGGGAGCTCGTTATGGCTACACCTTC.

This clone was seen a few times. The rearrangement joins TRBV28 to TRBJ2-6; 7 nucleotides match TRBD1. Germline V gives CDR1 MDHEN, CDR2 SYDVKM. V lost 3 bases, J lost 2 bases, and 1 base stayed unmatched. CDR3 length equals 15 residues. This CDR3 reads CASSFQGAGANVLTF. CDR3 in DNA: TGTGCCAGCAGTTTCCAGGGGGCTGGGGCCAACGTCCTGACTTTC.

The V gene is TRBV4-1, the J gene TRBJ1-5, with 11 bases fitting TRBD1. V trimming: 2 bases; J trimming: 5 bases; junction bases outside the gene matches: 5. The CDR3 runs 16 residues. Germline lookup yields CDR1 MGHRA and CDR2 YSYEKL. DNA for the CDR3: TGCGCCAGCAGCCAATCCGGGACAGGGGGGGATCAGCCCCAGCATTTT. It is translated as CASSQSGTGGDQPQHF.

The genes are TRBV29-1 and TRBJ2-5; 9 nucleotides agree with TRBD2. Germline V gives CDR1 SQVTM, CDR2 ANQGSEA. The CDR3 covers 15 residues. V shed 6 bases, J shed 3 bases, and the junction held 11 bases outside the gene matches. The CDR3 reads CSVGIGLAGKETQYF. The DNA for the CDR3 is TGCAGCGTGGGAATCGGGCTAGCGGGGAAAGAGACCCAGTACTTC.

V is TRBV19 and J is TRBJ2-2, with 11 nucleotides matching TRBD1. Germline CDR1 LNHDA, CDR2 SQIVND (reference sequence). The length of the CDR3 is 16 residues. V gave up 5 bases and J gave up 4 bases; unmatched junction bases: 6. The CDR3 here is CASSSAGTGGTGELFF. DNA of the CDR3: TGTGCCAGTAGTTCGGCCGGGACAGGGGGCACCGGGGAGCTGTTTTTT.